These 8 T cell receptor beta chains were all obtained from the same sample, sequenced in a study of T cell responses to AZD1222 COVID-19 vaccine. The assay was immunoSEQ multiplex PCR, and TCRdb's table has in-frame clones only and misses some. The table records roughly 150,000 clones, around 90% of them present only once. The source was peripheral blood, collected on day 0 of AZD1222 vaccination. These receptors were taken from an adult in good health.

The chain links TRBV7-2 to TRBJ2-1, with 9 bases aligning to TRBD2. Unmatched junction bases numbered 11, after V lost 5 bases and J lost 0 bases. Germline CDR1 is SGHTA and CDR2 is FQGNSA. This CDR3 has 18 amino acids. The CDR3 nucleotides are TGTGCCAGCAGCCTTACCGGGACTAGCAGTTACTCCTACAATGAGCAGTTCTTC. Its translation: CASSLTGTSSYSYNEQFF.

This clone was counted once. This chain links TRBV2 with TRBJ2-7; D unresolved. This CDR3 is 16 amino acids long. The V end was cut by 2 bases, the J end by 1 base, with 15 bases between. Germline V gene lookup returns CDR1 SNHLY and CDR2 FYNNEI. The DNA of the CDR3 is TGTGCCAGCAGTGAAATCGGCAGGATTGTTTCCTACGAGCAGTACTTC. Its translation: CASSEIGRIVSYEQYF.

This clone has a single count. The chain combines TRBV15 with TRBJ2-1, with D possibly TRBD2 on 6 matching bases. The germline V gene has CDR1 LNHNV and CDR2 YYDKDF (reference sequence). Trimming cost V 4 bases and J 7 bases, with 20 bases left between them. The CDR3 sequence is 16 residues long. The DNA of the CDR3 is TGTGCCACCAGCACACAGACGGGAGAAGCTAGGAATGAGCAGTTCTTC. As protein: CATSTQTGEARNEQFF.

The chain joins TRBV3-1 (or the pseudogene TRBV3-2) to TRBJ2-2; unclear D gene. V lost 1 base and J lost 2, with 14 bases in between. The CDR3 has 17 amino acids. From germline, CDR1 is LGHDT and CDR2 YNNKEL (reference sequence). The CDR3 is CASSQVAPRRNTGELFF. CDR3 nucleotides: TGTGCCAGCAGCCAAGTCGCCCCCAGGAGAAACACCGGGGAGCTGTTTTTT.

This chain links TRBV11-2 with TRBJ1-5; D gene ambiguous. Germline V gives CDR1 SGHAT, CDR2 FQNNGV. V lost 3 bases and J 5 bases, leaving 8 bases between the germline ends. This CDR3 has 13 amino acids. CDR3 amino acids: CASSLGLDQPQHF. The CDR3 DNA is TGTGCCAGCAGCTTGGGTTTAGATCAGCCCCAGCATTTT.

This clone appeared once. The gene calls are TRBV7-2 and TRBJ1-4; D is unclear. V was clipped by 1 base and J by 10 bases, with 19 bases between them. The germline CDR1 and CDR2 sequences are SGHTA and FQGNSA. CDR3 length equals 16 residues. The CDR3 sequence is CASSLGVGRGSGKLFF. The CDR3 DNA follows: TGTGCCAGCAGCTTAGGAGTCGGACGAGGGTCCGGAAAACTGTTTTTT.

CDR3 residues: CASRNPFRDRPRRGYTF. CDR3 DNA: TGTGCCAGCCGCAACCCCTTCCGGGACAGGCCCCGTCGTGGCTACACCTTC. J is TRBJ1-2 and V is TRBV28; 8 bases are shared with TRBD1. The CDR3 is 17 residues long. CDR1 MDHEN and CDR2 SYDVKM come from the germline V gene. J gave up 7 bases and V 8 bases, and 21 bases lay outside the gene matches.

V usage is TRBV19 and J usage is TRBJ1-1; no clear D. The CDR3 is made up of 14 amino acids. CDR1 is LNHDA, CDR2 SQIVND, per germline (reference sequence). Trimming removed 2 bases from V and 1 base from J, with 8 bases in between. The DNA for the CDR3 is TGTGCCAGTAGTATAAGCAGGAGGAACACTGAAGCTTTCTTT. Protein product: CASSISRRNTEAFF.